The following is a T cell receptor beta chain sequence with its context. Its antigen is not known. The data stem from a study of cytomegalovirus exposure and HLA in healthy donors. PCR amplification relied on 60 Vbeta primers (plus 13 Jbeta primers). Profiled with immunoSEQ multiplex PCR; TCRdb holds only in-frame clones, not every one. The table has tens of thousands of clones, over 70% seen once; the top ten hold 2.5% to 3.5%. Overall study results and limits: For most TCR beta V segments, an earlier analysis put the productive rate at about 87% or about 30% of the time. Relative to equally common others, HLA-associated TCR beta chains showed greater clonal expansion in a later analysis. A later analysis found TCR association rates differed by HLA locus, highest for DRB1 and lowest for HLA-C.

This CDR3 has 15 amino acids. The germline V gene encodes CDR1 LGHNT and CDR2 FRNRAP. V lost 0 bases to trimming and J lost 5 bases, with 12 bases between them. The material sequenced was PBMCs. This TCR was sampled from a man aged 45-60 years in good health and CMV-seropositive. This chain connects TRBV12-5 to TRBJ2-3; D possibly corresponds to TRBD2 (6 bases). The CDR3 protein is CASGLVLGRVDTQYF. CDR3 coding DNA: TGTGCTAGTGGTTTGGTACTCGGGAGAGTAGATACGCAGTATTTT.